This TCR beta chain was profiled in a study of T cells in Graves' hyperthyroidism and ophthalmopathy (dated by TCRdb to between 2018 and 2021). Looking at the study overall: A discovery cohort of fewer than 110 patients, 43 with Graves' ophthalmopathy and about 58 with stable Graves' hyperthyroidism, was used to find distinguishing TCR V-J signatures. Thyroid tissue and blood T-cell repertoires from about six Graves' hyperthyroidism patients were also compared in the study. TCR Vbeta CDR3 sequencing of some 140 peripheral blood samples (over 40 ophthalmopathy, 75 hyperthyroidism and some 17 progressor patients) is reported in the paper. The 85 to 100 discovery patients were randomly split 7:3 into training and test sets. Once sampling was done, hyperthyroidism patients were given methimazole at a starting dose of 30 mg daily, whereas ophthalmopathy patients were given high-dose intravenous methylprednisolone. An independent validation cohort of around 20 hyperthyroidism patients and about 15 patients who later progressed to ophthalmopathy tested prospective prediction of ophthalmopathy. Beyond this particular receptor, the publication reports: Most expanded thyroid clonotypes (frequency above 0.001) were also found in blood, which suggests that blood repertoires may mirror thyroid immune responses. In validation, progression to ophthalmopathy was predicted by the model with 70.59% sensitivity and 72.22% specificity, a median of about 6 months before onset. No statistical method was used to fix the sample size in advance, and group allocation was not hidden from the investigators. In cross-validation, a model built on a 13 V-J signature told ophthalmopathy apart from stable hyperthyroidism with 85% to 90% sensitivity and 81% to 82% specificity, and in testing the same model reached 80%/75%.

TCR beta CDR3 regions were amplified from RNA transcripts. The TCR CDR3 was subjected to a first round of RT-PCR using the HTBI primer set and the Qiagen OneStep RT-PCR kit. A second multiplex PCR round built the libraries, followed by size selection and purification. Paired-end sequencing of the libraries was performed with 100 bp reads on an Illumina HiSeq2000. Per the source publication's procedure: SOAPnuke was used to process the raw data, removing reads that contained adapters or uncalled bases, had a mean Phred below 15, or lacked an exact match to the constant primer or identifier. COPE v1.2.5 was used to merge the high-quality paired reads, and each unique nucleotide sequence was defined as a clonotype. MiTCR v1.1 was used to align the clonotypes against IMGT TRBV, TRBD and TRBJ reference segments. The analysis included only V-J combinations with a frequency above 0.0001, which together covered around 99% of the repertoires. The TCS score was defined as F50 (clonal expansion) divided by E x V (chaos), with BLOSUM62-based TCRdist calculated between CDR3 peptides within each V-J. Welch's t-statistics and random forest reduced 500 to 550 V-J features to roughly 13, which were used in a naive Bayes classifier (R e1071). The Morisita-Horn index was used to measure how similar the thyroid and blood repertoires were. Using fastp at Q25 and MiXCR, TCRdb reprocessed the public reads and kept productive beta chains. Duplicate CDR3 protein sequences are folded into a single record with the most common DNA and genes. The V and J calls here are based on TCRdb, not the publication. Within this sample are 540,000 or so distinct CDR3 sequences, with around 45% of them counted one time only. Of the sample, 19% is held by the ten largest clones.

Any patient with an uncontrolled infection, another autoimmune disease, pregnancy or lactation was excluded. Diagnoses were established on the basis of clinical symptoms, serum thyroxine and TRAb, thyroid ultrasound, and orbital computed tomography. Total RNA was extracted with Trizol reagent, and quality was checked on an Agilent 2100 Bioanalyzer. This clonotype was found a few times. Its binding antigen is unknown. It has no much larger one-base neighbor in the sample; base qualities were not kept. The junction shows trimming of 6 bases on V and 1 base on J, plus 9 bases between the germline ends. From a lookup of the germline V gene (reference sequence), CDR1 and CDR2 are DFQATT and SNEGSKA. The CDR3 has 12 amino acids, counting the end cysteine and phenylalanine. Left in the record is the CDR3 DNA by itself, 36 bases read in frame from the first base.

The chain joins TRBV20-1 to TRBJ1-1, and the D gene may be TRBD1, 5 bases matching. Sequencing input: peripheral blood or thyroid tissue (not recorded which). The sequence was obtained from an adult woman with Graves' disease, either hyperthyroidism or ophthalmopathy (not recorded which). The nucleotide sequence is TGCAGTGCCCAGAGGGGGAACACTGAAGCTTTCTTT. Its protein product is CSAQRGNTEAFF.